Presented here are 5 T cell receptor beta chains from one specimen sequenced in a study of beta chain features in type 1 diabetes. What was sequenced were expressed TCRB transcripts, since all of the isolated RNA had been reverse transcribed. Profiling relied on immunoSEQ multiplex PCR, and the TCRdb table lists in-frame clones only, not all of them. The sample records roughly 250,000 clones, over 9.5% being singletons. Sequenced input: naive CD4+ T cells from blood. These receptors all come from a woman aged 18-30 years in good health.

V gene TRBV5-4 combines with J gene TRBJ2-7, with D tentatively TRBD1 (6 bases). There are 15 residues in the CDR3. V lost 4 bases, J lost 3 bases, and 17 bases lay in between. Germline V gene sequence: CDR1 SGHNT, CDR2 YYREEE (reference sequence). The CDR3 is CASSRFGQKLYEQYF. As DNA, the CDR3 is TGTGCCAGCAGCCGCTTTGGACAGAAACTCTACGAGCAGTACTTC.

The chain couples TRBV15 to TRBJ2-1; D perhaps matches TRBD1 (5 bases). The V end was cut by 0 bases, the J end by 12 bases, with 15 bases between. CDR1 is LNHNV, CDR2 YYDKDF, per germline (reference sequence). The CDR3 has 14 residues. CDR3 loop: CATSRDRVGPVQFF. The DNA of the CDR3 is TGTGCCACCAGCAGAGATCGGGTGGGGCCGGTGCAGTTCTTC.

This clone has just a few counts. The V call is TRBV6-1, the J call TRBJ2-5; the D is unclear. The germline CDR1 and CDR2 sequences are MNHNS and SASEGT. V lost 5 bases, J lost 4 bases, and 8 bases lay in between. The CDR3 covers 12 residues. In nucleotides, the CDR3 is TGTGCCAGCAGTCGCCGAGGAGAGACCCAGTACTTC. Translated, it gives CASSRRGETQYF.

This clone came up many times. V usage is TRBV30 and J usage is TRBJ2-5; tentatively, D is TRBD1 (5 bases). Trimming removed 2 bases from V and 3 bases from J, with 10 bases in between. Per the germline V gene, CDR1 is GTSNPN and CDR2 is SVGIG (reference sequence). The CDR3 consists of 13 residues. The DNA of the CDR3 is TGTGCCTGGAGTTCCAGACAGAAAGAGACCCAGTACTTC. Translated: CAWSSRQKETQYF. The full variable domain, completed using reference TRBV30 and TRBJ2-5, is SQTIHQWPATLVQPVGSPLSLECTVEGTSNPNLYWYRQAAGRGLQLLFYSVGIGQISSEVPQNLSASRPQDRQFILSSKKLLLSDSGFYLCAWSSRQKETQYFGPGTRLLVL.

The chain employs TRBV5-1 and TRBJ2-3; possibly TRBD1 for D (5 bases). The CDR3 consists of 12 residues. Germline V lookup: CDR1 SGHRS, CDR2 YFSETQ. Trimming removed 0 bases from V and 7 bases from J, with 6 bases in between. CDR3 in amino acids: CASSLGQYTQYF. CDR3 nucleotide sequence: TGCGCCAGCAGCTTGGGACAGTATACGCAGTATTTT. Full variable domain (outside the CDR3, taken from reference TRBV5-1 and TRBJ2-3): KAGVTQTPRYLIKTRGQQVTLSCSPISGHRSVSWYQQTPGQGLQFLFEYFSETQRNKGNFPGRFSGRQFSNSRSEMNVSTLELGDSALYLCASSLGQYTQYFGPGTRLTVL.